The rows below give T cell receptor beta chains drawn from one sample of a study of cytomegalovirus exposure and HLA in healthy donors. Some clones are missing from TCRdb's copy, which holds only in-frame ones; the method was immunoSEQ multiplex PCR. The table lists 190,000 or so clones, roughly four fifths of them singletons. Sequences were obtained from PBMCs. The receptors originated from a man aged 50-60 years in good health and CMV-seronegative. Each CDR3 is given with its conserved first and last residue.

TRBV7-9,13,CASSLGGTDTQYF
TRBV2,16,CASNSLRSGSRYEQYF
TRBV5-8,18,CASSRTLLTGARNTEAFF
TRBV6-6,16,CASSYGGGGVFDTQYF
TRBV23-1,13,CASSMDRNTEAFF
TRBV10-1,14,CARGFDRGDQPQHF
TRBV5-5,15,CASSPVLATQETQYF
TRBV6-1,14,CASSWTHPTDTQYF
TRBV5-4,14,CASSLWGRGNIQYF
TRBV10-1,16,CASSCVGSGGTDTQYF
TRBV7-9,14,CASSSPTPTYEQYF
TRBV11-2,13,CASSLTGNSPLHF
TRBV28,16,CASSFTWTAQNSPLHF
TRBV7-7,13,CASSLAHRDTQYF
TRBV7-6,13,CASSLAGDQPQHF
TRBV19,14,CASRDRERGNTIYF
TRBV11-2,19,CASSSPPPGTGYTWIEAFF
TRBV29-1,13,CSVEETGVGEQFF
TRBV4-2,19,CASSQETMSGTTSTDTQYF
TRBV5-1,15,CASSLVGEGYNEQFF